A selection of T cell receptor beta chains follows, all from one sample in a study of Ad26.COV2.S vaccination and SARS-CoV-2 variants. Generated by immunoSEQ multiplex PCR, the TCRdb table keeps only in-frame clones and is missing some. Of hundreds of thousands of clones in the sample, around 89% were seen once. This specimen was peripheral blood, taken in a trial of Ad26.COV2.S vaccine versus placebo. These receptors all come from a person between 18 and 59 years old who received the Ad26.COV2.S COVID-19 vaccine or a placebo. The CDR3 runs from the conserved cysteine through the conserved F or W. The order of the fields is clone size, D gene, V gene, J gene, CDR3 protein, CDR3 DNA. The D gene is left open where the match is weak. Not every row has a clone size; where given, it reads once, few, many or a size class.

clone size: NA
D gene: NA
V gene: TRBV5-1
J gene: TRBJ2-5
CDR3 protein: CASSPGRGPTQETQYF
CDR3 DNA: TGCGCCAGCAGCCCAGGACGGGGGCCCACGCAAGAGACCCAGTACTTC

clone size: NA
D gene: NA
V gene: TRBV6-5
J gene: TRBJ2-6
CDR3 protein: CASTVTGSGANVLTF
CDR3 DNA: TGTGCCAGCACCGTCACAGGCTCTGGGGCCAACGTCCTGACTTTC

clone size: NA
D gene: NA
V gene: TRBV18
J gene: TRBJ2-7
CDR3 protein: CASSPSRDLVTYEQYF
CDR3 DNA: TGTGCCAGCTCACCGTCCCGGGACTTGGTTACCTACGAGCAGTACTTC

clone size: NA
D gene: TRBD2
V gene: TRBV5-4
J gene: TRBJ2-1
CDR3 protein: CASSLGTSGRDNEQFF
CDR3 DNA: TGTGCCAGCAGCTTAGGGACTAGCGGGAGGGACAATGAGCAGTTCTTC

clone size: NA
D gene: TRBD2
V gene: TRBV29-1
J gene: TRBJ2-3
CDR3 protein: CSANYGTRGDTQYF
CDR3 DNA: TGCAGCGCAAATTACGGGACTAGGGGAGATACGCAGTATTTT

clone size: once
D gene: NA
V gene: TRBV5-5
J gene: TRBJ2-5
CDR3 protein: CASSLALETQYF
CDR3 DNA: TGTGCCAGCAGCTTGGCCCTGGAGACCCAGTACTTC

clone size: NA
D gene: NA
V gene: TRBV6-5
J gene: TRBJ2-3
CDR3 protein: CASSYSMNGGDTQYF
CDR3 DNA: TGTGCCAGCAGTTACTCCATGAATGGCGGAGATACGCAGTATTTT

clone size: NA
D gene: NA
V gene: TRBV7-2
J gene: TRBJ1-6
CDR3 protein: CASSSDPNYTSPLHF
CDR3 DNA: TGTGCCAGCAGCTCCGACCCCAATTACACTTCACCCCTCCACTTT

clone size: NA
D gene: NA
V gene: TRBV5-1
J gene: TRBJ2-3
CDR3 protein: CASSRIQTLGADTQYF
CDR3 DNA: TGCGCCAGCAGCCGTATTCAGACTCTCGGGGCAGATACGCAGTATTTT

clone size: NA
D gene: NA
V gene: TRBV6-2/TRBV6-3
J gene: TRBJ1-5
CDR3 protein: CASSYLWGINQPQHF
CDR3 DNA: TGTGCCAGCAGTTACCTCTGGGGGATTAATCAGCCCCAGCATTTT

clone size: NA
D gene: NA
V gene: TRBV4-2
J gene: TRBJ1-3
CDR3 protein: CASSQALAGLAGNTIYF
CDR3 DNA: TGTGCCAGCAGCCAAGCCCTGGCAGGCCTAGCTGGAAACACCATATATTTT

clone size: NA
D gene: TRBD1
V gene: TRBV11-2
J gene: TRBJ2-1
CDR3 protein: CASSLDRVWGNEQFF
CDR3 DNA: TGTGCCAGCAGCTTGGACAGGGTCTGGGGCAATGAGCAGTTCTTC

clone size: NA
D gene: TRBD1
V gene: TRBV19
J gene: TRBJ1-1
CDR3 protein: CASSRQGANTEAFF
CDR3 DNA: TGTGCCAGTAGTCGACAGGGAGCGAACACTGAAGCTTTCTTT

clone size: NA
D gene: NA
V gene: TRBV9
J gene: TRBJ2-7
CDR3 protein: CASSVESDDDEQYF
CDR3 DNA: TGTGCCAGCAGCGTTGAAAGCGACGACGACGAGCAGTACTTC

clone size: NA
D gene: NA
V gene: TRBV11-2
J gene: TRBJ2-7
CDR3 protein: CASSLASYGLAYSYEQYF
CDR3 DNA: TGTGCCAGCAGCTTAGCTTCTTATGGTTTGGCGTATTCTTACGAGCAGTACTTC

clone size: once
D gene: NA
V gene: TRBV5-1
J gene: TRBJ2-5
CDR3 protein: CASSLDSGMETQYF
CDR3 DNA: TGCGCCAGCAGCTTGGATTCAGGGATGGAGACCCAGTACTTC

clone size: NA
D gene: NA
V gene: TRBV29-1
J gene: TRBJ1-1
CDR3 protein: CSVGQGPEAFF
CDR3 DNA: TGCAGCGTTGGGCAGGGCCCTGAAGCTTTCTTT

clone size: NA
D gene: NA
V gene: TRBV30
J gene: TRBJ2-7
CDR3 protein: CAWKSDGDPHYEQYF
CDR3 DNA: TGTGCCTGGAAGTCGGACGGAGACCCCCATTACGAGCAGTACTTC

clone size: NA
D gene: NA
V gene: TRBV12-3/TRBV12-4
J gene: TRBJ1-2
CDR3 protein: CASRPTGFGYTF
CDR3 DNA: TGTGCCAGCAGGCCTACAGGGTTTGGCTACACCTTC

clone size: NA
D gene: TRBD2
V gene: TRBV4-2
J gene: TRBJ2-7
CDR3 protein: CASSQTTGLGESEQYF
CDR3 DNA: TGTGCCAGCAGCCAAACAACGGGACTAGGGGAAAGCGAGCAGTACTTC

clone size: NA
D gene: NA
V gene: TRBV7-8
J gene: TRBJ2-2
CDR3 protein: CASSLGRERWTGELFF
CDR3 DNA: TGTGCCAGCAGCTTAGGCCGGGAGAGGTGGACCGGGGAGCTGTTTTTT

clone size: NA
D gene: NA
V gene: TRBV7-2
J gene: TRBJ1-5
CDR3 protein: CASSLELAQPQHF
CDR3 DNA: TGTGCCAGCAGCTTAGAGCTGGCGCAGCCCCAGCATTTT

clone size: NA
D gene: NA
V gene: TRBV2
J gene: TRBJ2-3
CDR3 protein: CASSNRDVTDTQYF
CDR3 DNA: TGTGCCAGCAGTAACCGGGACGTAACAGATACGCAGTATTTT

clone size: NA
D gene: TRBD1
V gene: TRBV19
J gene: TRBJ1-5
CDR3 protein: CASSTTGNQPQHF
CDR3 DNA: TGTGCCAGTAGTACGACAGGGAATCAGCCCCAGCATTTT

clone size: NA
D gene: TRBD2
V gene: TRBV30
J gene: TRBJ2-7
CDR3 protein: CAWSVGGVNPYEQYF
CDR3 DNA: TGTGCCTGGAGTGTTGGGGGGGTGAATCCTTACGAGCAGTACTTC

clone size: NA
D gene: NA
V gene: TRBV7-3
J gene: TRBJ2-6
CDR3 protein: CASSLIGGTPGANVLTF
CDR3 DNA: TGTGCCAGCAGCTTAATAGGGGGGACCCCTGGGGCCAACGTCCTGACTTTC